This T cell receptor beta chain was found in a study of PD-1 blockade in classical Hodgkin lymphoma. Profiled with immunoSEQ multiplex PCR; TCRdb holds only in-frame clones, not every one. The sample holds 20,000 to 25,000 clones; approximately 79% are singletons and the top ten take more than 3%. This sample's time point: cycle 4 day 1 (C4D1), after about 6 weeks of nivolumab. Relapses following autologous stem cell transplantation were seen in all patients, with brentuximab vedotin exposure varying. Thawed PBMCs underwent magnetic negative selection to yield purified CD4+ T cells. This CDR3 region has 12 residues. CDR1 is MNHEY, CDR2 SMNVEV, per germline (reference sequence). The germline V and J ends were trimmed by 5 bases and 1 base, with 5 bases remaining between them.

The sequences come from CD4+ T cells from blood, collected before the fourth cycle of nivolumab. The genes are TRBV27 and TRBJ2-5; D gene unclear. This TCR derives from a human donor with classical Hodgkin lymphoma. The CDR3 here is CASSHLQETQYF. CDR3 nucleotide sequence: TGTGCCAGCAGTCACCTCCAAGAGACCCAGTACTTC.